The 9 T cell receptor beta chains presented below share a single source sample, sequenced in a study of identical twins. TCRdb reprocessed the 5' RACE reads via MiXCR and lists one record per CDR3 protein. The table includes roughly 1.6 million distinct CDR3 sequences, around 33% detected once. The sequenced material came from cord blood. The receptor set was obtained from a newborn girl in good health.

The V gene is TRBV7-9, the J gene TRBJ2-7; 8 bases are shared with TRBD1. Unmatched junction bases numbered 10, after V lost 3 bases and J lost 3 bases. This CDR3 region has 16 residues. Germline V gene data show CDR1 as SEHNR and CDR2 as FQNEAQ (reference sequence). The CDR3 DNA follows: TGTGCCAGCAGCTTGGTAGCCGGGACAGGTTACTACGAGCAGTACTTC. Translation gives CASSLVAGTGYYEQYF.

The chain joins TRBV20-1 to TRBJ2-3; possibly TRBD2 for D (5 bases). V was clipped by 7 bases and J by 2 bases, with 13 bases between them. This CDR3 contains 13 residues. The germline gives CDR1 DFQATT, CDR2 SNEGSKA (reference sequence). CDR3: CSVSTTATDTQYF. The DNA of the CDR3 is TGCAGTGTTTCGACTACCGCCACAGATACGCAGTATTTT.

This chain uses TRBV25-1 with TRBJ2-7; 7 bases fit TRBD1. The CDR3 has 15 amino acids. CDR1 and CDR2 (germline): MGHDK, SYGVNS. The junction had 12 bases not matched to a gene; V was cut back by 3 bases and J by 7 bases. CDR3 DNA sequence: TGTGCCAGCAGTGATATCTATCCGGCAGGGGGTGAGCAGTACTTC. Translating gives CASSDIYPAGGEQYF.

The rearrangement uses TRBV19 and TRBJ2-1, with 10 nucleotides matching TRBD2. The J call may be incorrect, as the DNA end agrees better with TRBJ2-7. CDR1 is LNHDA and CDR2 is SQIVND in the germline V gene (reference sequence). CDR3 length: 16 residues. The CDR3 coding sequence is TGTGCCAGTAGTTCAGATAGCGGGGGGACCTACAATGAGCAGTACTTC. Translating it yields CASSSDSGGTYNEQYF.

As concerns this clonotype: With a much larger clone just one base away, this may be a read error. CDR3 DNA: TGTGCCAGCAGACGGGACAGGGTGAGCACAGATGCGCAGTATTTT. Protein: CASRRDRVSTDAQYF. The chain links TRBV12-3 or TRBV12-4 to TRBJ2-3, with TRBD1 matching over 9 bases. CDR3 length equals 15 residues.

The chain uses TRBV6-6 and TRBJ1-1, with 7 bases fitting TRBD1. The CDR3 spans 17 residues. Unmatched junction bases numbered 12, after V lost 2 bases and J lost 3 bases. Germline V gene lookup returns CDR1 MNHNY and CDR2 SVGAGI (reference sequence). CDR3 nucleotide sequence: TGTGCCAGCAGTTACCCCAGGACAGGTAATCGTGACACTGAAGCTTTCTTT. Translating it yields CASSYPRTGNRDTEAFF.

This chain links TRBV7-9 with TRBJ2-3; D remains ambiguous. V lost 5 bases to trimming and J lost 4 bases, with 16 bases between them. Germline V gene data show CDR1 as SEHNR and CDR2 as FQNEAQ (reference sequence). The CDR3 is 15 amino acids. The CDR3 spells CASSPRIGLADTQYF. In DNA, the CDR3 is TGTGCCAGCAGCCCCCGCATAGGGTTGGCAGATACGCAGTATTTT.

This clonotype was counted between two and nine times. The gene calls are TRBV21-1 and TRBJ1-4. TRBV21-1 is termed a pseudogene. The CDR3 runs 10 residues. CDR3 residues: CASSSLMLFF. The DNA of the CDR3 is TGTGCCAGCAGCTCTCTGATGCTGTTTTTT.

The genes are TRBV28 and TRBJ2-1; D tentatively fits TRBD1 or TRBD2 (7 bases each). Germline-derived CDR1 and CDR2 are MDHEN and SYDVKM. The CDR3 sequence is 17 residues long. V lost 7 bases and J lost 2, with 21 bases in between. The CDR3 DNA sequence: TGTGCCAGCACCATCCAGGGGGGGGCCAGACCCTACAATGAGCAGTTCTTC. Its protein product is CASTIQGGARPYNEQFF.